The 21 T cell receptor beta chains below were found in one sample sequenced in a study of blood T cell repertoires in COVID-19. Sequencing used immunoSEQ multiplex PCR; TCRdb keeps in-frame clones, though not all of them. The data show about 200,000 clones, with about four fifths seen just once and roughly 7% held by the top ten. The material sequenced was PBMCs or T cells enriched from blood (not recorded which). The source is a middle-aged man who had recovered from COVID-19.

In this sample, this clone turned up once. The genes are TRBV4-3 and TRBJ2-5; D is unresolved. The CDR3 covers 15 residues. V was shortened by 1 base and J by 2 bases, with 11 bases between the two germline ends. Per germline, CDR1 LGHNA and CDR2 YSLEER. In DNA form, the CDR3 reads TGCGCCAGCAGCCAAGGCCCGGGTGGTCAAGAGACCCAGTACTTC. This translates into CASSQGPGGQETQYF.

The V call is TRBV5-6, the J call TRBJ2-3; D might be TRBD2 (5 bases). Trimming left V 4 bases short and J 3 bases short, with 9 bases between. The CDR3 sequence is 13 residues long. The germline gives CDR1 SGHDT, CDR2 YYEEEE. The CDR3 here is CASSIRTTDTQYF. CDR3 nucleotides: TGTGCCAGCAGCATTAGGACTACAGATACGCAGTATTTT.

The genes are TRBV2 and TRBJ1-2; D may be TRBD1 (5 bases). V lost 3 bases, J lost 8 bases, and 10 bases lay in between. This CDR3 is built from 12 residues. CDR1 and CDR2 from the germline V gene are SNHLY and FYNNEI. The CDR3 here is CASSDDSEGYTF. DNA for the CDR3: TGTGCCAGCAGTGATGACAGTGAAGGCTACACCTTC.

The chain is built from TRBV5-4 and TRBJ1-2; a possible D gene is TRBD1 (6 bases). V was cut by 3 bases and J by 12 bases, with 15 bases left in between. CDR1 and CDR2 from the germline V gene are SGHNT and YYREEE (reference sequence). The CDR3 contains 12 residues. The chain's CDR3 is CASSSEGVVNTF. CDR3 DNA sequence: TGTGCCAGCAGCTCCGAGGGGGTAGTTAACACCTTC.

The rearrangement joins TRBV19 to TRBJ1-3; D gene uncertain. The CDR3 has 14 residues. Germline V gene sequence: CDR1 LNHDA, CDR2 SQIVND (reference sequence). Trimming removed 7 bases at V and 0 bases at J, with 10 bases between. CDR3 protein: CASKLGSSGNTIYF. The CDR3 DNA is TGTGCCAGTAAATTGGGGAGCTCTGGAAACACCATATATTTT. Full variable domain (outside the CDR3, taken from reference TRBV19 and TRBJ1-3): DGGITQSPKYLFRKEGQNVTLSCEQNLNHDAMYWYRQDPGQGLRLIYYSQIVNDFQKGDIAEGYSVSREKKESFPLTVTSAQKNPTAFYLCASKLGSSGNTIYFGEGSWLTVV.

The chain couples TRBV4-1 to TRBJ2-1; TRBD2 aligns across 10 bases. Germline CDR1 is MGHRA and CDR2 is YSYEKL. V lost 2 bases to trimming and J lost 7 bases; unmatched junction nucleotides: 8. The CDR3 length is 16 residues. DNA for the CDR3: TGCGCCAGCAGCCAAACACCGGGACTAGCGCAGAATGAGCAGTTCTTC. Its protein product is CASSQTPGLAQNEQFF.

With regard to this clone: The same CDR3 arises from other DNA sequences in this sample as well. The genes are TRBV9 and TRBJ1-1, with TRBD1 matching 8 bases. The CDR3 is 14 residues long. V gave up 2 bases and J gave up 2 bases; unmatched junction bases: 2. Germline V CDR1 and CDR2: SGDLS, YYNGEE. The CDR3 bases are TGTGCCAGCAGCGTGGGACAGGTCAACACTGAAGCTTTCTTT. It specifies CASSVGQVNTEAFF.

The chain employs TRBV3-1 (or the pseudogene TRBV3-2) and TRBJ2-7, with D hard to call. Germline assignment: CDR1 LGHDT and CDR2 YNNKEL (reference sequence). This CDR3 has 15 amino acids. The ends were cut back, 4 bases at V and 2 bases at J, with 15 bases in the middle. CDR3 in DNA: TGTGCCAGCAGCCCAGTCGAAGCGAGGACCTACGAGCAGTACTTC. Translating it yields CASSPVEARTYEQYF.

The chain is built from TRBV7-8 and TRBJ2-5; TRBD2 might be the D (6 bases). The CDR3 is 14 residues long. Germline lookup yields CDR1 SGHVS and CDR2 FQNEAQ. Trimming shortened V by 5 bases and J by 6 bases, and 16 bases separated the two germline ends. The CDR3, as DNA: TGTGCCAGCAGCCCCAGGCGACTAGTGAAGACCCAGTACTTC. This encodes CASSPRRLVKTQYF.

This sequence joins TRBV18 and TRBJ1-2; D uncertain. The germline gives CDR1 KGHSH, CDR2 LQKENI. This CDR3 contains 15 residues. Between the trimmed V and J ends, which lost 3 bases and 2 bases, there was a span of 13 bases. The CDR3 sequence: CASSPQANRNYGYTF. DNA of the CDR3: TGTGCCAGCTCACCTCAGGCCAACAGAAACTATGGCTACACCTTC.

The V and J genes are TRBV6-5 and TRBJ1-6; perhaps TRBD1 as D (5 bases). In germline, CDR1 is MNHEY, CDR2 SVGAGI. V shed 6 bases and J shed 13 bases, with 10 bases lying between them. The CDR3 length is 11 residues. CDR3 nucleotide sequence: TGTGCCAGCAGAAGCCAGGGTCCCCTCCACTTT. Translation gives CASRSQGPLHF.

This CDR3 reads CASSPSQVPGYTF. Written as DNA, the CDR3 is TGTGCCAGCAGCCCCTCGCAGGTCCCTGGCTACACCTTC. The J gene is TRBJ1-2, the V gene TRBV3-1 (or the pseudogene TRBV3-2); D uncertain. Germline CDR1 reads LGHDT; CDR2 reads YNNKEL (reference sequence). The CDR3 totals 13 residues. V gave up 4 bases and J gave up 7 bases, with 13 bases separating them.

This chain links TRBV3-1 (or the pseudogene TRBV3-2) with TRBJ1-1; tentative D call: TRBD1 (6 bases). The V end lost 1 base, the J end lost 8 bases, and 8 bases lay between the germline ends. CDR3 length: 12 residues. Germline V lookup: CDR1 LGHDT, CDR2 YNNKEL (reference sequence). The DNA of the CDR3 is TGTGCCAGCAGCCAAGGTGACAGGGAAGCTTTCTTT. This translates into CASSQGDREAFF.

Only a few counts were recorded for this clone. CDR3 DNA sequence: TGTGCCAGCAGCGGTCGGGACAGGGCCCCGACTGAAGCTTTCTTT. Protein: CASSGRDRAPTEAFF. This chain joins TRBV11-2 and TRBJ1-1; 9 positions match TRBD1. V trimming: 5 bases; J trimming: 5 bases; junction bases outside the gene matches: 9. The CDR3 is 15 residues long. Germline CDR1 is SGHAT and CDR2 is FQNNGV. The whole variable domain, remainder taken from reference TRBV11-2 and TRBJ1-1, is EAGVAQSPRYKIIEKRQSVAFWCNPISGHATLYWYQQILGQGPKLLIQFQNNGVVDDSQLPKDRFSAERLKGVDSTLKIQPAKLEDSAVYLCASSGRDRAPTEAFFGQGTRLTVV.

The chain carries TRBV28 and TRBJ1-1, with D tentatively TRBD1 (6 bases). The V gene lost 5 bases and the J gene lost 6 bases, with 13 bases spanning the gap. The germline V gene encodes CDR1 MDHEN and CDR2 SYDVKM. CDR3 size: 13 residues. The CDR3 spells CASSLGQLPEAFF. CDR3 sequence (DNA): TGTGCCAGCAGTCTCGGACAGCTTCCTGAAGCTTTCTTT.

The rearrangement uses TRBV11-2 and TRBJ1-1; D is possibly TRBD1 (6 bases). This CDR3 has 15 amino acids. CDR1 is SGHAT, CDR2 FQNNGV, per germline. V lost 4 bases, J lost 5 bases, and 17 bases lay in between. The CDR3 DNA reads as TGTGCCAGCAGCTATGACAGGTTCCAGGAGACTGAAGCTTTCTTT. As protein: CASSYDRFQETEAFF.

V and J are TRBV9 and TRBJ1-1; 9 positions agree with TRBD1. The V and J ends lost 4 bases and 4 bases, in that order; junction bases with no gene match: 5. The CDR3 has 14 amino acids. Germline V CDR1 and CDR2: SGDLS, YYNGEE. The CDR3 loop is CASSQGQGGTEAFF. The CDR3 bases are TGTGCCAGCAGCCAGGGACAGGGCGGCACTGAAGCTTTCTTT.

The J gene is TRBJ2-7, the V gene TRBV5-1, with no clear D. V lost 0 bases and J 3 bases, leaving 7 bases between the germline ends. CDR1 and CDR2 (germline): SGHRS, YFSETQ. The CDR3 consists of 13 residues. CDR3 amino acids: CASSLVNNYEQYF. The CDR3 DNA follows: TGCGCCAGCAGCTTGGTGAACAACTACGAGCAGTACTTC.

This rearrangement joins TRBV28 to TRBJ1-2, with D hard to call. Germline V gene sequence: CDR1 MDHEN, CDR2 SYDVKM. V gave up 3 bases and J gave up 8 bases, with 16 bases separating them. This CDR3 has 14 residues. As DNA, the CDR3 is TGTGCCAGCAGTTTTCATCGGTCCGCGGTAGGCTACACCTTC. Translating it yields CASSFHRSAVGYTF.

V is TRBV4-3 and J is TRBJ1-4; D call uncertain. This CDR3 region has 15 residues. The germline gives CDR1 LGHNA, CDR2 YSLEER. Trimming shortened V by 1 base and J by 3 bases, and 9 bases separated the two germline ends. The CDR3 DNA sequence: TGCGCCAGCAGCCAAGTCGGGGTCGCTAATGAAAAACTGTTTTTT. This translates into CASSQVGVANEKLFF.

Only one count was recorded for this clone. The chain's CDR3 is CSVQPPVAGLAKNIQYF. The CDR3, as DNA: TGCAGCGTTCAGCCCCCCGTAGCAGGGTTAGCCAAAAACATTCAGTACTTC. This chain joins TRBV29-1 and TRBJ2-4; tentative D call: TRBD1 (5 bases). The CDR3 loop spans 17 amino acids. The germline V gene encodes CDR1 SQVTM and CDR2 ANQGSEA. V gave up 5 bases and J gave up 0 bases, with 20 bases separating them.